This T cell receptor beta chain emerged from a study of spatial heterogeneity in lung cancer. Study at large: At a median of approximately 22 months after resection, follow-up PBMC samples were sequenced when available. Beta-chain sequences were consistently detected more often than alpha-chain sequences.

This clonotype was seen many times. Germline CDR1 SGHRS, CDR2 YFSETQ. After removal of 5 bases from V and 6 bases from J, the junction contained 10 bases not matched to a gene. The length of the CDR3 is 15 residues. The study tagged each TCR cDNA molecule with a unique molecular identifier. MiXCR was run by TCRdb on the 5' RACE reads, yielding one entry per CDR3 protein. Of about 20,000 distinct CDR3 sequences listed, 9% to 10% are singletons. Time point described: blood at routine non-recurrence follow-up after resection. No cells were sorted before sequencing. The whole RNA sequenced was extracted from tumor, nontumor lung or frozen PBMC.

The sequences come from PBMCs, collected at follow-up. The sequence derives from a female donor with early-stage non-small cell lung cancer. V gene TRBV5-1 combines with J gene TRBJ2-1; 8 bases are shared with TRBD2. CDR3 in amino acids: CASRSTSGSANEQFF. The CDR3 DNA reads TGCGCCAGCAGGTCTACGAGCGGGAGCGCCAATGAGCAGTTCTTC.